Included here is one T cell receptor beta chain sequence, with context. The sample belongs to a study of preoperative IRX-2 immunotherapy in early breast cancer. This sample's treatment: preoperative locoregional IRX-2 cytokine immunotherapy. Preoperative locoregional IRX-2 cytokine immunotherapy was tested in the phase Ib source study. Looked up from germline, CDR1 is LNHDA and CDR2 is SQIVND (reference sequence). V lost 5 bases to trimming and J lost 2 bases; unmatched junction nucleotides: 5. The CDR3 is 15 residues long. Produced via immunoSEQ multiplex PCR; TCRdb's table is partial and in-frame only. The sample gives about 3,600 clones, approximately 84% of which show up once; less than 6% is in the top ten.

The chain carries TRBV19 and TRBJ1-5, with 8 bases matching TRBD1. This clonotype was sampled from a human donor with breast cancer. The material was tumor tissue, obtained before IRX-2 immunotherapy. CDR3 sequence reads: CASSHPGQGNQPQHF. The CDR3 DNA sequence: TGTGCCAGTAGTCATCCGGGACAGGGCAATCAGCCCCAGCATTTT.